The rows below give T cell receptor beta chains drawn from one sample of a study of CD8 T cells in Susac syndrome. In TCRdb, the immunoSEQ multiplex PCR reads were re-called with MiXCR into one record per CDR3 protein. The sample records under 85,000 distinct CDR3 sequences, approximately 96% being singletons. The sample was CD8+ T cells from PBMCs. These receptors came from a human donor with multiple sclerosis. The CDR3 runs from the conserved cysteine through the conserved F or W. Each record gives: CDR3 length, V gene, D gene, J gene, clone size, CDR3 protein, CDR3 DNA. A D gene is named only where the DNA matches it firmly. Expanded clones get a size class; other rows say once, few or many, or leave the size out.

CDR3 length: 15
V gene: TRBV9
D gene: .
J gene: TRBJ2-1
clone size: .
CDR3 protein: CASSVGASPHNEQFF
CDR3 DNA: TGTGCCAGCAGCGTAGGAGCGTCGCCGCACAATGAGCAGTTCTTC

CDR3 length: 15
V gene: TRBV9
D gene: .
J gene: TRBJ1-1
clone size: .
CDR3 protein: CASSVGNGVHTEAFF
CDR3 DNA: TGTGCCAGCAGCGTAGGGAATGGGGTCCACACTGAAGCTTTCTTT

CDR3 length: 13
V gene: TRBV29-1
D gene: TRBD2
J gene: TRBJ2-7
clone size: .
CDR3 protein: CSVVLAGGYEQYF
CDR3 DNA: TGCAGCGTTGTACTAGCGGGAGGCTACGAGCAGTACTTC

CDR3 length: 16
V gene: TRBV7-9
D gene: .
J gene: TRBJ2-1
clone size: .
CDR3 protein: CASSSGNGGPHNEQFF
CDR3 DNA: TGTGCCAGCAGCTCCGGGAACGGGGGCCCCCACAATGAGCAGTTCTTC

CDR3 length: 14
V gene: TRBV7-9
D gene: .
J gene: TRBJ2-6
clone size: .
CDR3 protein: CASSLDSGANVLTF
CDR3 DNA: TGTGCCAGCAGCTTGGACTCTGGGGCCAACGTCCTGACTTTC

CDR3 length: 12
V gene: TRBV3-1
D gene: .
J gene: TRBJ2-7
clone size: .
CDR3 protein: CASSQSRDEQYF
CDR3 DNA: TGTGCCAGCAGCCAAAGTCGGGACGAGCAGTACTTC

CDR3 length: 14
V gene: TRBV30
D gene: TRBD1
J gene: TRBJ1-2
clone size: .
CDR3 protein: CAWSGVGGADGYTF
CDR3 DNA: TGTGCCTGGAGTGGGGTAGGGGGCGCGGATGGCTACACCTTC

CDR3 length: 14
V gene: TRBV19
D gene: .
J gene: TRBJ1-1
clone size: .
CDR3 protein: CASSIGGLNTEAFF
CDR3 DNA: TGTGCCAGTAGTATCGGGGGCTTGAACACTGAAGCTTTCTTT

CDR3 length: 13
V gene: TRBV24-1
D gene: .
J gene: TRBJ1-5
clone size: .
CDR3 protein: CATSGQFNQPQHF
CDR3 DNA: TGTGCCACCAGTGGTCAATTCAATCAGCCCCAGCATTTT

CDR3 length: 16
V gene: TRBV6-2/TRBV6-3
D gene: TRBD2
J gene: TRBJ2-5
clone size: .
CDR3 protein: CASSYGTSGRGETQYF
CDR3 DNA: TGTGCCAGCAGTTACGGGACTAGCGGGAGGGGGGAGACCCAGTACTTC

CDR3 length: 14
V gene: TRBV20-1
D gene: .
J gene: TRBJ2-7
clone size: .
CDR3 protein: CSAPTTLTPYEQYF
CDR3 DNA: TGCAGTGCCCCTACTACCCTCACCCCCTACGAGCAGTACTTC

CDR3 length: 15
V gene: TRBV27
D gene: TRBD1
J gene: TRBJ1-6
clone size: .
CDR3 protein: CASSSGTGAGSPLHF
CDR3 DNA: TGTGCCAGCAGCTCCGGGACAGGGGCTGGCTCACCCCTCCACTTT

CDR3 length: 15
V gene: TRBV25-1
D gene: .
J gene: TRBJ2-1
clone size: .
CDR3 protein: CASSDLLQGYNEQFF
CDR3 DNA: TGTGCCAGCAGTGACCTCTTACAGGGATACAATGAGCAGTTCTTC

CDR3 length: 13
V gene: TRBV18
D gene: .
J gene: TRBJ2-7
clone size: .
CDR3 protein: CASSLTDSYEQYF
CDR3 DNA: TGTGCCAGCTCACTGACGGACAGCTACGAGCAGTACTTC

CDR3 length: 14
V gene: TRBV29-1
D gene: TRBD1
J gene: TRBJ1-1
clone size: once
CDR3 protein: CSVYSTGGAGEAFF
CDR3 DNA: TGCAGCGTGTACTCGACAGGGGGCGCTGGTGAAGCTTTCTTT

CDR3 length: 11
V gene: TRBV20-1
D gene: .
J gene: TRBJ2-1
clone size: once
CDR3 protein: CSAGTFGEQFF
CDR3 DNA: TGCAGTGCCGGGACTTTCGGTGAGCAGTTCTTC

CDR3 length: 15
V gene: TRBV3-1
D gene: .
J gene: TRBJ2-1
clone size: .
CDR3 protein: CASSQVSSEGNEQFF
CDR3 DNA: TGTGCCAGCAGCCAAGTAAGTAGCGAGGGAAATGAGCAGTTCTTC